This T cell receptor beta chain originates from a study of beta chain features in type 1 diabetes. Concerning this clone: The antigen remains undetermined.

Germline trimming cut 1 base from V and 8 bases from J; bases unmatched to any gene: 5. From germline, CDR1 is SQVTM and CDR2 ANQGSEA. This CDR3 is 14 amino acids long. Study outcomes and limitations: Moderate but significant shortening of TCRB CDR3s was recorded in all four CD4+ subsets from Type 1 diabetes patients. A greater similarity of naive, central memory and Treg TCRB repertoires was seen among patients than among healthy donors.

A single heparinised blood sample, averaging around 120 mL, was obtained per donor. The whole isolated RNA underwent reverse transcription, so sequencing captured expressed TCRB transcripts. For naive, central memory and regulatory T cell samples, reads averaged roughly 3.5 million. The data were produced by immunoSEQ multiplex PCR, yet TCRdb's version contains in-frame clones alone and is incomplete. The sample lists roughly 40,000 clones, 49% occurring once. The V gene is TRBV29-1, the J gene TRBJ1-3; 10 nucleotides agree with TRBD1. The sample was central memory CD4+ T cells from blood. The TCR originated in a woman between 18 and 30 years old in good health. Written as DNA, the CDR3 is TGCAGCGTTGAAGCCAGACAGGGGGCTTACACCATATATTTT. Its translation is CSVEARQGAYTIYF.